The rows below give T cell receptor beta chains drawn from one sample of a study of response to subunit inactivated influenza vaccine. TCRdb reprocessed the RT-PCR reads via MiXCR and lists one record per CDR3 protein. The table has about 480,000 distinct CDR3 sequences, 25% seen once; the top ten hold around 1.8%. The material was CD4+ T cells sorted from PBMCs, obtained less than 6 days after vaccination. The receptors were gathered from a man in his forties or fifties who received an inactivated influenza vaccine. Both conserved end residues are part of each CDR3. Fields, in order: V gene, J gene, clone size, D gene, CDR3 DNA, CDR3 protein. A D gene is named only where the DNA matches it firmly. Some rows mark clone size as missing; the rest say once, few, many or name a class of expanded clone.

v_gene: TRBV7-2
j_gene: TRBJ2-7
abundance: .
d_gene: .
CDR3nt: TGTGCCAGCAGCTTAGCGCTTTCCTACGAGCAGTACTTC
CDR3aa: CASSLALSYEQYF

v_gene: TRBV5-1
j_gene: TRBJ2-6
abundance: .
d_gene: .
CDR3nt: TGCGCCAGCAGCTCCGTACGGACCTCAGGGGCCAACGTCCTGACTTTC
CDR3aa: CASSSVRTSGANVLTF

v_gene: TRBV5-5
j_gene: TRBJ2-5
abundance: .
d_gene: TRBD1
CDR3nt: TGTGCCAGCAGCTCAACAGGGGGTAGGGGGGAGACCCAGTACTTC
CDR3aa: CASSSTGGRGETQYF

v_gene: TRBV12-3/TRBV12-4
j_gene: TRBJ1-2
abundance: .
d_gene: .
CDR3nt: TGTGCCAGCAGTTTACAACAAACCTATGGCTACACCTTC
CDR3aa: CASSLQQTYGYTF

v_gene: TRBV5-6
j_gene: TRBJ2-1
abundance: few
d_gene: TRBD2
CDR3nt: TGTGCCAGCAGCTTGATTAAGCTAGCGGGAGTTCTTGAGCAGTTCTTC
CDR3aa: CASSLIKLAGVLEQFF

v_gene: TRBV29-1
j_gene: TRBJ1-1
abundance: few
d_gene: .
CDR3nt: TGCAGCGTTGCTGCCGGGACACCGAACACTGAAGCTTTCTTT
CDR3aa: CSVAAGTPNTEAFF

v_gene: TRBV12-3/TRBV12-4
j_gene: TRBJ2-1
abundance: .
d_gene: TRBD2
CDR3nt: TGTGCCAGCAGTTCTCTAGGACTAGCGGGCAATGAGCAGTTCTTC
CDR3aa: CASSSLGLAGNEQFF

v_gene: TRBV4-2
j_gene: TRBJ1-1
abundance: .
d_gene: TRBD1
CDR3nt: TGTGCCAGCAGCCAAGAGAGGACAGACAGGGTTCAGATAAACACTGAAGCTTTCTTT
CDR3aa: CASSQERTDRVQINTEAFF

v_gene: TRBV19
j_gene: TRBJ2-3
abundance: few
d_gene: TRBD1
CDR3nt: TGTGCCAGTAGCTATTTGGACAGGACTACAGATACGCAGTATTTT
CDR3aa: CASSYLDRTTDTQYF

v_gene: TRBV29-1
j_gene: TRBJ1-6
abundance: once
d_gene: .
CDR3nt: TGCAGCGTTGACGTTAACAGGATCTCCTATAATTCACCCCTCCACTTT
CDR3aa: CSVDVNRISYNSPLHF

v_gene: TRBV24-1
j_gene: TRBJ2-1
abundance: .
d_gene: .
CDR3nt: TGTGCCACCAGTGATCTAAGACTAGAGGCTAATGAGCAGTTCTTC
CDR3aa: CATSDLRLEANEQFF

v_gene: TRBV7-9
j_gene: TRBJ2-7
abundance: .
d_gene: TRBD1
CDR3nt: TGTGCCAGCAGCTTACCTTCCGGGACAGGAACGGGTCAGTACTTC
CDR3aa: CASSLPSGTGTGQYF

v_gene: TRBV5-5
j_gene: TRBJ2-7
abundance: .
d_gene: .
CDR3nt: TGTGCCAGCAGCTTGTCTGCCAGCTTTTTCTCCTACGAGCAGTACTTC
CDR3aa: CASSLSASFFSYEQYF

v_gene: TRBV7-2
j_gene: TRBJ2-7
abundance: .
d_gene: .
CDR3nt: TGTGCCAGCAGCTTACTAGCGCGACCGACCTACGAGCAGTACTTC
CDR3aa: CASSLLARPTYEQYF

v_gene: TRBV5-5
j_gene: TRBJ2-3
abundance: .
d_gene: TRBD2
CDR3nt: TGTGCCAGCACCCCGGGACTAGCGGACCTTACTAGCACAGATACGCAGTATTTT
CDR3aa: CASTPGLADLTSTDTQYF

v_gene: TRBV18
j_gene: TRBJ2-5
abundance: few
d_gene: .
CDR3nt: TGTGCCAGCTCATCGCGCTCCCAGGGAGAGACCCAGTACTTC
CDR3aa: CASSSRSQGETQYF

v_gene: TRBV12-3/TRBV12-4
j_gene: TRBJ2-7
abundance: .
d_gene: TRBD2
CDR3nt: TGTGCCAGCAGCCAAGAGCGGGGGGGCCCCTACGAGCAGTACTTC
CDR3aa: CASSQERGGPYEQYF

v_gene: TRBV6-1
j_gene: TRBJ2-3
abundance: .
d_gene: .
CDR3nt: TGTGCCAGCTTTGCGGAATTTACGCAGTATTTT
CDR3aa: CASFAEFTQYF

v_gene: TRBV3-1
j_gene: TRBJ2-4
abundance: .
d_gene: .
CDR3nt: TGTGCCAGCAGTGCAACAGACAGTCCCAAAAACATTCAGTACTTC
CDR3aa: CASSATDSPKNIQYF

v_gene: TRBV12-3/TRBV12-4
j_gene: TRBJ2-1
abundance: .
d_gene: .
CDR3nt: TGTGCCAGCAGTTTCGGTACAGTTACAAATGAGCAGTTCTTC
CDR3aa: CASSFGTVTNEQFF

v_gene: TRBV3-1
j_gene: TRBJ2-3
abundance: .
d_gene: .
CDR3nt: TGTGCCACCTCGGCGGTAGCGACAGATACGCAGTATTTT
CDR3aa: CATSAVATDTQYF

v_gene: TRBV7-2
j_gene: TRBJ2-1
abundance: .
d_gene: TRBD2
CDR3nt: TGTGCCAGCAGCTTCCAGACTAGCGTTGCCAATGAGCAGTTCTTC
CDR3aa: CASSFQTSVANEQFF

v_gene: TRBV4-1
j_gene: TRBJ2-2
abundance: .
d_gene: .
CDR3nt: TGCGCCAGCAGCCGAGGACAGAGATTTGCTGGGCCCGTAGTGAACACCGGGGAGCTGTTTTTT
CDR3aa: CASSRGQRFAGPVVNTGELFF

v_gene: TRBV5-1
j_gene: TRBJ1-6
abundance: .
d_gene: TRBD1
CDR3nt: TGCGCCAGCAGACGAGGACAGGGGGTTAGTTCACCCCTCCACTTT
CDR3aa: CASRRGQGVSSPLHF

v_gene: TRBV20-1
j_gene: TRBJ2-7
abundance: .
d_gene: TRBD2
CDR3nt: TGCAGTGCTAGAGATCGGCTAGCGGGGGAGCAGTACTTC
CDR3aa: CSARDRLAGEQYF

v_gene: TRBV4-2
j_gene: TRBJ2-7
abundance: .
d_gene: .
CDR3nt: TGTGCCAGCAGCCAAGATAACGGTTCCTACGAGCAGTACTTC
CDR3aa: CASSQDNGSYEQYF

v_gene: TRBV7-2
j_gene: TRBJ2-1
abundance: .
d_gene: TRBD2
CDR3nt: TGTGCCAGCAGCCAGAGCGGGAATTACAATGAGCAGTTCTTC
CDR3aa: CASSQSGNYNEQFF

v_gene: TRBV5-1
j_gene: TRBJ2-5
abundance: .
d_gene: .
CDR3nt: TGCGCCAGCCGCAACAGGGAAGAGACCCAGTACTTC
CDR3aa: CASRNREETQYF

v_gene: TRBV7-2
j_gene: TRBJ2-1
abundance: few
d_gene: TRBD1
CDR3nt: TGTGCCAGCAGCCCATCGGGACAGGGGGCGAATGAGCAGTTCTTC
CDR3aa: CASSPSGQGANEQFF

v_gene: TRBV5-8
j_gene: TRBJ1-2
abundance: .
d_gene: .
CDR3nt: TGTGCCAGCAGCTTGAGGTTGGGTAGCTATGGCTACACCTTC
CDR3aa: CASSLRLGSYGYTF

v_gene: TRBV12-3/TRBV12-4
j_gene: TRBJ1-4
abundance: many
d_gene: .
CDR3nt: TGTGCCAGCACGGGATTGGAGGAAAAACTGTTTTTT
CDR3aa: CASTGLEEKLFF

v_gene: TRBV4-2
j_gene: TRBJ2-7
abundance: many
d_gene: .
CDR3nt: TGTGCCAGCAGCCAAGGGGGCAGGTCCTACGAGCAGTACTTC
CDR3aa: CASSQGGRSYEQYF

v_gene: TRBV6-2/TRBV6-3
j_gene: TRBJ1-1
abundance: .
d_gene: .
CDR3nt: TGTGCCAGCAGTTACTGGGAGTTCACTGAAGCTTTCTTT
CDR3aa: CASSYWEFTEAFF

v_gene: TRBV6-2/TRBV6-3
j_gene: TRBJ2-1
abundance: .
d_gene: TRBD2
CDR3nt: TGTGCCAGCAGTTCGACTAGCGGGAGTTCGGATGAGCAGTTCTTC
CDR3aa: CASSSTSGSSDEQFF

v_gene: TRBV11-1
j_gene: TRBJ2-3
abundance: .
d_gene: TRBD1
CDR3nt: TGTGCCAGCAGCACCCGGGACAGGGGGCGTCTTGGCACAGATACGCAGTATTTT
CDR3aa: CASSTRDRGRLGTDTQYF

v_gene: TRBV12-3/TRBV12-4
j_gene: TRBJ2-3
abundance: .
d_gene: .
CDR3nt: TGTGCCAGCAGTACGGGACTCAGCACAGATACGCAGTATTTT
CDR3aa: CASSTGLSTDTQYF

v_gene: TRBV29-1
j_gene: TRBJ2-7
abundance: .
d_gene: TRBD2
CDR3nt: TGCAGCGGACTCGTAAAGGCGGGAGGCGAGCAGTACTTC
CDR3aa: CSGLVKAGGEQYF

v_gene: TRBV20-1
j_gene: TRBJ2-5
abundance: .
d_gene: .
CDR3nt: TGCAGTGCTCAAAGGGGGGGAGTAGAGACCCAGTACTTC
CDR3aa: CSAQRGGVETQYF

v_gene: TRBV6-5
j_gene: TRBJ2-7
abundance: .
d_gene: .
CDR3nt: TGTGCCAGCAGTTACGTTAGCGGCTACTCCTACGAGCAGTACTTC
CDR3aa: CASSYVSGYSYEQYF

v_gene: TRBV20-1
j_gene: TRBJ1-2
abundance: few
d_gene: TRBD1
CDR3nt: TGCAGTGCTAGGAAGGGACAGGGAGCCGCTAACTATGGCTACACCTTC
CDR3aa: CSARKGQGAANYGYTF

v_gene: TRBV5-1
j_gene: TRBJ2-1
abundance: .
d_gene: TRBD1
CDR3nt: TGCGCCAGCAGCGGGGGACAGGGGGCATACAATGAGCAGTTCTTC
CDR3aa: CASSGGQGAYNEQFF

v_gene: TRBV7-2
j_gene: TRBJ1-3
abundance: .
d_gene: .
CDR3nt: TGTGCCAGCAGCTTAGTTGAGGTCTCCTCTGGAAACACCATATATTTT
CDR3aa: CASSLVEVSSGNTIYF

v_gene: TRBV29-1
j_gene: TRBJ2-3
abundance: .
d_gene: TRBD2
CDR3nt: TGCAGCGTCGTTCTAGCGGGGGGCACAGATACGCAGTATTTT
CDR3aa: CSVVLAGGTDTQYF

v_gene: TRBV20-1
j_gene: TRBJ2-2
abundance: .
d_gene: TRBD2
CDR3nt: TGCAGTGCTAAAATAGCGGGGGGGCCGTCGGGGGAGCTGTTTTTT
CDR3aa: CSAKIAGGPSGELFF

v_gene: TRBV12-5
j_gene: TRBJ2-2
abundance: .
d_gene: .
CDR3nt: TGTGCTAGTGGTTTCGGGTCCCCGGGTACCGGGGAGCTGTTTTTT
CDR3aa: CASGFGSPGTGELFF

v_gene: TRBV5-1
j_gene: TRBJ2-2
abundance: few
d_gene: TRBD2
CDR3nt: TGCGCCAGCAGCTTGGCTAGCGGGAGAACCGCCGGGGAGCTGTTTTTT
CDR3aa: CASSLASGRTAGELFF

v_gene: TRBV6-6
j_gene: TRBJ2-4
abundance: .
d_gene: .
CDR3nt: TGTGCCAGCAGTTACGCTAACATTCAGTACTTC
CDR3aa: CASSYANIQYF

v_gene: TRBV9
j_gene: TRBJ2-1
abundance: few
d_gene: TRBD2
CDR3nt: TGTGCCAGCAGCGTAACCGGGACTAATCTCCATGAGCAGTTCTTC
CDR3aa: CASSVTGTNLHEQFF

v_gene: TRBV7-8
j_gene: TRBJ1-5
abundance: .
d_gene: TRBD1
CDR3nt: TGTGCCAGCAGCCATATAACAGGGGGTAATCAGCCCCAGCATTTT
CDR3aa: CASSHITGGNQPQHF